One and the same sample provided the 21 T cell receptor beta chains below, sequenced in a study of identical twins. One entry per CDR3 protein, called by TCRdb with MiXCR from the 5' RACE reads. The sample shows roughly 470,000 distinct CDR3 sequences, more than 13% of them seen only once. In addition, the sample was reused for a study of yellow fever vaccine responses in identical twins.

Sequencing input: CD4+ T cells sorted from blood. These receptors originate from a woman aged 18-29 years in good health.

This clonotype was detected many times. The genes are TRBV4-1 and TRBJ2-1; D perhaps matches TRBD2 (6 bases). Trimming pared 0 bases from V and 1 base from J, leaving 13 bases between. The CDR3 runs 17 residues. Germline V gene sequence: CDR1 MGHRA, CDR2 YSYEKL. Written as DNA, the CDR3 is TGCGCCAGCAGCCAAGAAAACCCTAGCGTTTCCTACAATGAGCAGTTCTTC. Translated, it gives CASSQENPSVSYNEQFF.

CDR3 in amino acids: CASSSTSRTGGLQETQYF. CDR3 DNA: TGTGCCAGCAGCTCCACCTCCCGGACAGGGGGGCTTCAGGAGACCCAGTACTTC. J is TRBJ2-5 and V is TRBV5-6; 10 bases fit TRBD1. CDR1 and CDR2 from the germline V gene are SGHDT and YYEEEE. Trimming cost V 3 bases and J 5 bases; bases outside gene matches: 16. The CDR3 totals 18 residues.

CDR3 in DNA: TGTGCCTGGAGCACCGGGACTAGCGGAGCATGGGAGCAGTACTTC. It encodes CAWSTGTSGAWEQYF. This chain connects TRBV30 to TRBJ2-7; 11 bases are a match to TRBD2. The J segment lost 7 bases and the V segment lost 3 bases, leaving 11 bases of the junction unmatched. Germline V gene lookup returns CDR1 GTSNPN and CDR2 SVGIG (reference sequence). CDR3 length equals 15 residues.

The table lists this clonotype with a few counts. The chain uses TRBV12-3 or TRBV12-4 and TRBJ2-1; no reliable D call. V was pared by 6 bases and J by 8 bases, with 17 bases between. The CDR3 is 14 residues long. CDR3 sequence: CASSGNRPRDEQFF. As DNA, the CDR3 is TGTGCCAGCAGCGGAAATCGGCCTCGGGATGAGCAGTTCTTC.

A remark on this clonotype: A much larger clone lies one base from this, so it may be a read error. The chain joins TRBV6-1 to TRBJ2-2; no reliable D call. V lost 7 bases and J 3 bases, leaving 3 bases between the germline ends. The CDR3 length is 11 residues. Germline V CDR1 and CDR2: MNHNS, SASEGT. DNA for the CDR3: TGTGCCAGCAAGGACACCGGGGAGCTGTTTTTT. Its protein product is CASKDTGELFF.

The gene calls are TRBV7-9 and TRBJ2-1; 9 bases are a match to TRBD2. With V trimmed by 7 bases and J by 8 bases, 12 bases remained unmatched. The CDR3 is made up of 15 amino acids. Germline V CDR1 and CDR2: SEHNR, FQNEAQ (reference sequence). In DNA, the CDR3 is TGTGCCAGCACCTCCGGGACTAGCATTAACGATGAGCAGTTCTTC. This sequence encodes CASTSGTSINDEQFF.

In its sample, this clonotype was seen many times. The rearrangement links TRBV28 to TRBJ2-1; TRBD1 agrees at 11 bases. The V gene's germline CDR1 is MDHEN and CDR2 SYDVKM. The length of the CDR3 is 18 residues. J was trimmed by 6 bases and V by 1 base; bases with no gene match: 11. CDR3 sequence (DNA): TGTGCCAGCAGTTTATACGGACAGGGGGCCAATAAACCCAATGAGCAGTTCTTC. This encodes CASSLYGQGANKPNEQFF.

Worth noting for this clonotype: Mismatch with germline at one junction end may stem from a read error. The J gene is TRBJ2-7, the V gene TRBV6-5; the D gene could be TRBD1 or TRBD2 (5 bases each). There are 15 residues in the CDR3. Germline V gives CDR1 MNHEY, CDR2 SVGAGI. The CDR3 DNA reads TGTGCCAGCAGTTTGGAATTGGGGGATACTATTCGGTTGGAGTTC. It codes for CASSLELGDTIRLEF.

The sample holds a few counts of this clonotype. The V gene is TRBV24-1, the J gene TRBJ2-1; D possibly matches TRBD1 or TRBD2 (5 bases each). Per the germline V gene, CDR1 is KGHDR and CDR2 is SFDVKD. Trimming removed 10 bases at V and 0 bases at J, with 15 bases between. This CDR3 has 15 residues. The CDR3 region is CATSGSLPSYNEQFF. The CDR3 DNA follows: TGTGCCACGTCAGGGAGCCTTCCCTCCTACAATGAGCAGTTCTTC.

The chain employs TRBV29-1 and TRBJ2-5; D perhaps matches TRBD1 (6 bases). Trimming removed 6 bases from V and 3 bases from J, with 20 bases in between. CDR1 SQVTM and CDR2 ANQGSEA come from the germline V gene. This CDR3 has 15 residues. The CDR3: CSVQLRTAIEETQYF. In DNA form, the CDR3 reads TGCAGCGTCCAACTAAGGACAGCTATAGAAGAGACCCAGTACTTC.

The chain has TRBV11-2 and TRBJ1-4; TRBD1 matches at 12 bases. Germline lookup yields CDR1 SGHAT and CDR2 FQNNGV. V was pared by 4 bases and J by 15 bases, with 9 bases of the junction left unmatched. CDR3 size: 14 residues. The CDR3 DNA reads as TGTGCCAGCAGCTCCGGGACAGGGGGCGGTAAGGTGTTTTTT. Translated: CASSSGTGGGKVFF.

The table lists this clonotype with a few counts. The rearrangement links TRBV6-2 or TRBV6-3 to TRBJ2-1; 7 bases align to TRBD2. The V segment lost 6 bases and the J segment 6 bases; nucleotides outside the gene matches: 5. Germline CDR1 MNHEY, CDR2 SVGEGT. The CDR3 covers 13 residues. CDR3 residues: CASSRGTTNEQFF. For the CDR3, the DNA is TGTGCCAGCAGCCGAGGGACTACCAATGAGCAGTTCTTC.

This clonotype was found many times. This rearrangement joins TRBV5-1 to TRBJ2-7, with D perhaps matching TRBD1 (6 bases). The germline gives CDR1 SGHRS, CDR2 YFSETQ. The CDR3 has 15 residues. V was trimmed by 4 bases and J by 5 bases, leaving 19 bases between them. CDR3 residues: CASSPGLQGANEQYF. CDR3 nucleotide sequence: TGCGCCAGCAGCCCCGGTTTACAGGGAGCGAACGAGCAGTACTTC.

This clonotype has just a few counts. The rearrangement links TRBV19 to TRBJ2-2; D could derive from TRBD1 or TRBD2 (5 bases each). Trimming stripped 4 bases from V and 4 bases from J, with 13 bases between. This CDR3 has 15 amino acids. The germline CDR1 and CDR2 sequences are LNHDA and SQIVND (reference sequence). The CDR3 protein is CASSTPGLGTGELFF. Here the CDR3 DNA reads TGTGCCAGTAGTACCCCGGGGCTCGGCACCGGGGAGCTGTTTTTT.

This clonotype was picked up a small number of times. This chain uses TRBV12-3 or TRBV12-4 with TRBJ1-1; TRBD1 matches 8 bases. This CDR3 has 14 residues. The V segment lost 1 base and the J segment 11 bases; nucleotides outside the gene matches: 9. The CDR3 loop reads CASSLGGGRGRAFF. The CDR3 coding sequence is TGTGCCAGCAGTTTAGGCGGGGGCAGGGGGCGGGCTTTCTTT.

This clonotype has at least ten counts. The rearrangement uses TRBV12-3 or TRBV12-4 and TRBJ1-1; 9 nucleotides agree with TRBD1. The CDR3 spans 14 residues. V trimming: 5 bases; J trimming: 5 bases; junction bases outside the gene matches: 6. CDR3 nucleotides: TGTGCCAGCAGTCCAACAGGGGGCTTGACTGAAGCTTTCTTT. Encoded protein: CASSPTGGLTEAFF.

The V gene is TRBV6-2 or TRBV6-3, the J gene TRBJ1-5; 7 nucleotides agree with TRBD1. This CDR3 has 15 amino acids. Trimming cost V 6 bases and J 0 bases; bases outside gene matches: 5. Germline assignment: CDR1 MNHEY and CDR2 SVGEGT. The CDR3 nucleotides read TGTGCCAGCAGGTTCACAGGGGATAGCAATCAGCCCCAGCATTTT. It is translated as CASRFTGDSNQPQHF.

Written as DNA, the CDR3 is TGCGCCAGCAGCCAAGCCGCAGCGGGAGGGGCCTACGAGCAGTACTTC. Protein product: CASSQAAAGGAYEQYF. The chain carries TRBV4-1 and TRBJ2-7; the match to TRBD2 covers 10 bases. This CDR3 has 16 residues. The J segment lost 2 bases and the V segment lost 1 base, leaving 5 bases of the junction unmatched. In germline, CDR1 is MGHRA, CDR2 YSYEKL.

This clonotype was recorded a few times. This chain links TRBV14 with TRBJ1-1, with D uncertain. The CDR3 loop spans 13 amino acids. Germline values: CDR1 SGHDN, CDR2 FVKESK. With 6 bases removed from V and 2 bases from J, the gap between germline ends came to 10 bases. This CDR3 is CASRVGFNTEAFF. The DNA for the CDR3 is TGTGCCAGCAGGGTTGGTTTTAACACTGAAGCTTTCTTT.

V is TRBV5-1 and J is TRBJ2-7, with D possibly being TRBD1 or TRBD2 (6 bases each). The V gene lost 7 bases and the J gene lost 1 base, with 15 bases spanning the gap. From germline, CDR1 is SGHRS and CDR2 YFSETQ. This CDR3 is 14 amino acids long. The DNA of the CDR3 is TGCGCCAGCCATCGGGGGCAGGGGTCCTACGAGCAGTACTTC. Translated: CASHRGQGSYEQYF.

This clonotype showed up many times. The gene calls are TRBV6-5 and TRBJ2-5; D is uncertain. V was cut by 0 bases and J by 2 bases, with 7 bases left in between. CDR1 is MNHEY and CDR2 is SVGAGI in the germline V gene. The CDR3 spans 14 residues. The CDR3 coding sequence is TGTGCCAGCAGTTACTCAGGGCTACAAGAGACCCAGTACTTC. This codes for CASSYSGLQETQYF.